This is a list of T cell receptor beta chains from one sample in a study of blood T cells in healthy people across ages. TCRdb reprocessed the 5' RACE reads via MiXCR and lists one record per CDR3 protein. The sample records some 850,000 distinct CDR3 sequences, roughly 25% being singletons. The data also belong to a second study, concerning T cells of mothers and their children.

Sequences were obtained from blood. These receptors were taken from a boy younger than 18 in good health. The CDR3 runs from the conserved cysteine through the conserved F or W.

J gene	V gene	CDR3 protein
TRBJ1-1	TRBV12-3/TRBV12-4	CASSFRSTGMNTEAFF
TRBJ1-4	TRBV15	CATSRRTSTNEKLFF
TRBJ2-3	TRBV20-1	CSARTSGGDTDTQYF
TRBJ2-7	TRBV7-9	CASSAGTSEGEQYF
TRBJ2-6	TRBV12-3/TRBV12-4	CASNINFGANVLTF
TRBJ2-7	TRBV5-1	CASSFRQGSDEQYF
TRBJ2-3	TRBV12-3/TRBV12-4	CASSIRGQGQDTQYF
TRBJ2-7	TRBV7-9	CASSPRAGNLLPSSYEQYF
TRBJ2-6	TRBV6-4	CARVGQLYPGANVLTF
TRBJ1-2	TRBV7-2	CASSSRGSDINGYTF
TRBJ2-7	TRBV29-1	CSVDRQQPHYEQYF
TRBJ2-1	TRBV9	CASSVETATYNEQFF
TRBJ2-5	TRBV18	CASSPPGGLQETQYF
TRBJ2-2	TRBV7-2	CASSRRSGVYTGELFF